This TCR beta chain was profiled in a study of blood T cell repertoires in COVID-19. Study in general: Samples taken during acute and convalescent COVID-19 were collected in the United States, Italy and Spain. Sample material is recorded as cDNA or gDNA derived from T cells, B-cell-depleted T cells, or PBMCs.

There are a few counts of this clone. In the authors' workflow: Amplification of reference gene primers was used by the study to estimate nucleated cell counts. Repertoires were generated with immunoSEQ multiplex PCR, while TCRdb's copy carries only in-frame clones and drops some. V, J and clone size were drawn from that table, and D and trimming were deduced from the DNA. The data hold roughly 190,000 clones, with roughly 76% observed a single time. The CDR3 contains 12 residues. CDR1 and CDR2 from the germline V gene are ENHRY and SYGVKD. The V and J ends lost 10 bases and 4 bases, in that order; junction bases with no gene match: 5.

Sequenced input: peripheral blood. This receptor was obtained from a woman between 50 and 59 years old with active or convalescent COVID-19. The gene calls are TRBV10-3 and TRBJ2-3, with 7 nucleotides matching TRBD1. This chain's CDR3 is CATGQTADTQYF. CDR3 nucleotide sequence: TGTGCCACGGGACAGACCGCAGATACGCAGTATTTT.